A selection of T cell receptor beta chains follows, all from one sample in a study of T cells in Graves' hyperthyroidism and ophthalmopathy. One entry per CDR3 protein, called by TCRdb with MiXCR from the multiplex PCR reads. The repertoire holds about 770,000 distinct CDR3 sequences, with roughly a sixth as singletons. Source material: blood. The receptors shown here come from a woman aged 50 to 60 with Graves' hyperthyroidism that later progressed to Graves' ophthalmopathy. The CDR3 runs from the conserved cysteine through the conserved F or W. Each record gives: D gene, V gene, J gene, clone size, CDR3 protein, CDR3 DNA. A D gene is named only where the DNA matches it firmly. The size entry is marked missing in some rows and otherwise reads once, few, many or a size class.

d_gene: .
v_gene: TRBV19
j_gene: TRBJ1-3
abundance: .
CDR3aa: CASSPREGFTSGNTIYF
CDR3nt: TGTGCCAGTAGTCCCCGGGAGGGATTCACCTCTGGAAACACCATATATTTT

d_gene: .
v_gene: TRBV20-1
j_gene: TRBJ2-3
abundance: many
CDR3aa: CSATADSQFTDTQYF
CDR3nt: TGCAGTGCTACAGCGGACAGCCAATTCACAGATACGCAGTATTTT

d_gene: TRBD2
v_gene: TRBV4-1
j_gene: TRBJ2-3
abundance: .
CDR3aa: CASSRRERGAGDTQYF
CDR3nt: TGCGCCAGCAGCCGCAGGGAGCGGGGGGCAGGAGATACGCAGTATTTT

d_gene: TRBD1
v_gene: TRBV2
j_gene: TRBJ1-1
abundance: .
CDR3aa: CARDGTGVNTEAFF
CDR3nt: TGTGCCAGGGATGGGACAGGAGTGAACACTGAAGCTTTCTTT

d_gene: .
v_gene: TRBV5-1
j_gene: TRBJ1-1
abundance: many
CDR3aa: CASREQGMNTEAFF
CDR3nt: TGCGCCAGCAGGGAGCAGGGCATGAACACTGAAGCTTTCTTT

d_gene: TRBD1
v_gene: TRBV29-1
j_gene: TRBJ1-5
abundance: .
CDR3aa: CSARTGGASNQPQHF
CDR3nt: TGCAGCGCTAGAACAGGGGGCGCAAGCAATCAGCCCCAGCATTTT

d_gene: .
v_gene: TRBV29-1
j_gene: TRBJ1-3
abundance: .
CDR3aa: CSGERSTIYF
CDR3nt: TGCAGCGGAGAACGGAGCACCATATATTTT

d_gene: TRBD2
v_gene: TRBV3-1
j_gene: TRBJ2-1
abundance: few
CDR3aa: CASSQGGTSFYNEQFF
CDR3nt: TGTGCCAGCAGCCAAGGTGGGACTAGCTTTTACAATGAGCAGTTCTTC

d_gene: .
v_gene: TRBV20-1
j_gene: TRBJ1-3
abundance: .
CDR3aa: CSARPLRERAAGNTIYF
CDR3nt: TGCAGTGCTAGACCCTTAAGGGAAAGGGCGGCTGGAAACACCATATATTTT

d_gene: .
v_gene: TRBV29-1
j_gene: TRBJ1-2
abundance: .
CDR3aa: CSVDDIGDYGYTF
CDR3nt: TGCAGCGTTGATGACATCGGAGACTATGGCTACACCTTC

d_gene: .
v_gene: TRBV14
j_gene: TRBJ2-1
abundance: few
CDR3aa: CASSQVYGGVEQFF
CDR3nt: TGTGCCAGCAGCCAAGTGTATGGGGGCGTTGAGCAGTTCTTC

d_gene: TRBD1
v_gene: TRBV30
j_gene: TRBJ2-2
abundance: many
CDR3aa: CAWTEGADTGELFF
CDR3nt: TGTGCCTGGACTGAGGGGGCGGACACCGGGGAGCTGTTTTTT